These 14 T cell receptor beta chains were sequenced from one sample in a study of blood T cell repertoires in COVID-19. Clones were read by immunoSEQ multiplex PCR, and TCRdb kept only the in-frame ones, dropping some. The sample shows some 250,000 clones, roughly nine tenths of them seen only once. Sequenced input: PBMCs or T cells enriched from blood (not recorded which). The receptors were gathered from a human donor in a cohort exposed to, infected with or recovered from COVID-19 (not recorded which). The donor label of this sample is uncertain.

The chain is built from TRBV2 and TRBJ1-2, with 11 nucleotides matching TRBD1. Trimming cost V 9 bases and J 7 bases; bases outside gene matches: 10. The CDR3 consists of 14 residues. Germline V gene sequence: CDR1 SNHLY, CDR2 FYNNEI. The CDR3, as DNA: TGTGCCAGTCTACGGGACAGGGGGACGGGTGGCTACACCTTC. Amino acid sequence: CASLRDRGTGGYTF.

This clone was observed a single time. This sequence joins TRBV19 and TRBJ2-7, with a weak D call TRBD1 (7 bases). Trimming took off 8 bases at V and 2 bases at J, with 19 bases between the two ends. Germline lookup yields CDR1 LNHDA and CDR2 SQIVND (reference sequence). The CDR3 spans 15 residues. The CDR3 region is CASANRGREAYEQYF. The CDR3 DNA reads as TGTGCCAGTGCCAACAGGGGAAGGGAGGCCTACGAGCAGTACTTC.

The chain has TRBV9 and TRBJ1-1; 8 bases fit TRBD1. CDR1 is SGDLS and CDR2 is YYNGEE in the germline V gene. The CDR3 is 15 residues long. The V and J ends lost 4 bases and 10 bases, in that order; junction bases with no gene match: 15. CDR3 DNA sequence: TGTGCCAGCAGCTCTTGGACAGGGTCTCGCGAGTTAGCTTTCTTT. Translation gives CASSSWTGSRELAFF.

The V call is TRBV13, the J call TRBJ2-7; D may be TRBD1 (6 bases). The CDR3 has 14 amino acids. V dropped 6 bases and J dropped 5 bases, with 17 bases sitting between them. Germline V gives CDR1 PRHDT, CDR2 FYEKMQ (reference sequence). In nucleotides, the CDR3 is TGTGCCAGCAGTCACGCACAGGGTGATCACGAGCAGTACTTC. Translation gives CASSHAQGDHEQYF. Looking up the rest from reference TRBV13 and TRBJ2-7 gives the full variable domain: AAGVIQSPRHLIKEKRETATLKCYPIPRHDTVYWYQQGPGQDPQFLISFYEKMQSDKGSIPDRFSAQQFSDYHSELNMSSLELGDSALYFCASSHAQGDHEQYFGPGTRLTVT.

V and J are TRBV2 and TRBJ2-3; maybe TRBD2 (5 bases). CDR3 size: 15 residues. Trimming pared 7 bases from V and 2 bases from J, leaving 16 bases between. Germline CDR1 is SNHLY and CDR2 is FYNNEI. This CDR3 reads CASMSGVKVTDTQYF. Here the CDR3 DNA reads TGTGCCAGCATGAGCGGCGTCAAGGTCACAGATACGCAGTATTTT.

J is TRBJ1-4 and V is TRBV3-1 (or the pseudogene TRBV3-2), with no clear D. The length of the CDR3 is 13 residues. V dropped 0 bases and J dropped 13 bases, with 12 bases sitting between them. Germline V gene sequence: CDR1 LGHDT, CDR2 YNNKEL (reference sequence). CDR3 region: CASSQDLGRRLFF. Written as DNA, the CDR3 is TGTGCCAGCAGCCAAGATCTCGGTAGAAGACTGTTTTTT.

The chain links TRBV15 to TRBJ2-1; TRBD2 matches 9 bases. This CDR3 is built from 16 residues. Unmatched junction bases numbered 9, after V lost 0 bases and J lost 9 bases. Germline CDR1 reads LNHNV; CDR2 reads YYDKDF (reference sequence). As DNA, the CDR3 is TGTGCCACCAGCAGAGATCCAAGGCGGGGGGGCCCTGAGCAGTTCTTC. Residues: CATSRDPRRGGPEQFF.

This clone was seen a single time. The V gene is TRBV2, the J gene TRBJ2-1, with 13 bases aligning to TRBD2. Germline trimming cut 8 bases from V and 15 bases from J; bases unmatched to any gene: 10. CDR1 is SNHLY, CDR2 FYNNEI, per germline. CDR3 size: 13 residues. CDR3 protein: CASGTSGGVSRFF. DNA for the CDR3: TGTGCCAGCGGAACTAGCGGGGGGGTAAGCAGGTTCTTC.

The chain recombines TRBV5-1 with TRBJ1-1; D gene unclear. V lost 0 bases and J 1 base, leaving 7 bases between the germline ends. The CDR3 runs 14 residues. CDR1 is SGHRS, CDR2 YFSETQ, per germline. The CDR3 DNA follows: TGCGCCAGCAGCTTGGTGGCAGGGAACACTGAAGCTTTCTTT. Its translation: CASSLVAGNTEAFF.

The CDR3 DNA sequence: TGTGCCAGCGCCACTAGCGGGGTCCTAGAGACCCAGTACTTC. It specifies CASATSGVLETQYF. The gene calls are TRBV11-2 and TRBJ2-5, with 10 bases lining up with TRBD2. Germline V lookup: CDR1 SGHAT, CDR2 FQNNGV. J was trimmed by 4 bases and V by 8 bases; bases with no gene match: 7. This CDR3 has 14 residues.

The V and J genes are TRBV15 and TRBJ1-1; D is perhaps TRBD1 (6 bases). The V end lost 7 bases, the J end lost 1 base, and 22 bases lay between the germline ends. The CDR3 spans 17 residues. Germline loops: CDR1 LNHNV, CDR2 YYDKDF (reference sequence). Here the CDR3 reads CATTNLGPGQENTEAFF. CDR3 DNA sequence: TGTGCCACCACCAACCTCGGGCCGGGACAAGAGAACACTGAAGCTTTCTTT.

This chain joins TRBV2 and TRBJ2-3, with D possibly TRBD2 on 7 matching bases. There are 19 residues in the CDR3. Germline V CDR1 and CDR2: SNHLY, FYNNEI. Between the trimmed V and J ends, which lost 1 base and 2 bases, there was a span of 22 bases. This CDR3 is CASSEDLGGEVDSTDTQYF. The DNA of the CDR3 is TGTGCCAGCAGTGAAGATCTAGGGGGGGAGGTGGACTCCACAGATACGCAGTATTTT. The full variable domain, in which reference TRBV2 and TRBJ2-3 provide the parts outside the CDR3, is EPEVTQTPSHQVTQMGQEVILRCVPISNHLYFYWYRQILGQKVEFLVSFYNNEISEKSEIFDDQFSVERPDGSNFTLKIRSTKLEDSAMYFCASSEDLGGEVDSTDTQYFGPGTRLTVL.

This CDR3 reads CASSRAFRETQYF. The DNA for the CDR3 is TGTGCCAGCAGCCGAGCCTTCCGAGAGACCCAGTACTTC. The genes are TRBV6-2 or TRBV6-3 and TRBJ2-5, with D unresolved. CDR3 length equals 13 residues. Per the germline V gene, CDR1 is MNHEY and CDR2 is SVGEGT. Trimming took 6 bases from V and 4 from J, leaving 12 bases between them.

The chain combines TRBV12-5 with TRBJ2-4; 11 nucleotides align to TRBD1. The V gene's germline CDR1 is LGHNT and CDR2 FRNRAP. The CDR3 runs 17 residues. With V trimmed by 3 bases and J by 6 bases, 10 bases remained unmatched. The CDR3 nucleotides are TGTGCTAGTGGTTTTCCAATCCCGGGACAGGGGGGAAACATTCAGTACTTC. Translating it yields CASGFPIPGQGGNIQYF.